This TCR beta chain was retrieved from a study of identical twins listed by TCRdb under 2016. Broadly, across the study: The study deep-sequenced TCR alpha and beta repertoires from monozygotic twins, unrelated adults of various ages and cord blood to test whether fetal clonotypes persist. Replicate twin experiments were performed at different times using different library preparation protocols to rule out contamination.

Library generation was performed with 5' RACE. The sample was run on an Illumina HiSeq 2000. A universal primer binding site was introduced by template switching, and a unique molecular identifier was present in the final cDNA, enabling accurate counting of TCR cDNA molecules. First-strand cDNA for TCR alpha and beta chains was synthesized from specific primers in the conserved constant-segment region. To control for contamination, each cDNA library was double barcoded with a SMART-Mk sample barcode plus Illumina barcodes. TruSeq adapter sequences along with Illumina sample barcodes were introduced in two successive PCR steps. Sequencing of the TCR alpha and beta cDNA libraries was done on the Illumina HiSeq platform using custom primers. On the study's bioinformatics: Unique molecular identifiers were extracted from raw reads with MiGEC, and CDR3 positions were determined with MiXCR. Recombination models were inferred per individual with the repgenHMM and IGoR tools using an EM algorithm. Shared clonotypes were analyzed with the tcR package in R, and sharing was normalized by the product of cloneset sizes. To study raw recombination free of thymic and clonal selection effects, out-of-frame nonproductive sequences were analyzed. The raw public data were reprocessed by TCRdb itself: fastp quality trimming at Q25, MiXCR clonotype calling, in-frame beta chains only. A single entry per CDR3 protein holds the most common genes and DNA from its merged rows. The V and J calls, along with clone size, are taken from TCRdb and not from the paper's own processing. The sample has some 600,000 distinct CDR3 sequences on record, about 7% of them singletons. 1.6% of the sample is held by the ten biggest clonotypes.

As regards this clonotype: Its antigen remains unidentified. No much larger clone exists at a distance of one base, and base qualities are not known.

The paper's findings and limits, for the study overall: The excess sharing between twins in beta out-of-frame sequences was weaker because fewer shared sequences reduced the signal-to-noise ratio. Out-of-frame TCR alpha sequences shared between twins showed an excess of low generation-probability sequences compared with coincidental sharing between unrelated individuals. Conclusions relied on cross-sectional statistical analysis, since the same donors could not be followed over many years. Invariant T cells such as MAIT and iNKT could partly confound zero-insertion analyses, although diverse VJ usage argued against such confounding for most clonotypes. Abundant cord blood beta clonotypes carried fewer insertions; young adult naive repertoires showed a weaker similar trend, while memory repertoires showed none. Recombination models systematically underestimated out-of-frame TCR alpha sharing in monozygotic twins but agreed with sharing between unrelated individuals.

V is cut by 6 bases and J by 4 bases, and the space between the germline ends is 16 bases. From the cysteine up to the phenylalanine, the CDR3 has a length of 15 residues. Left in the record is the CDR3 DNA by itself, 45 bases read in frame from the first base. In the germline V gene (reference sequence), CDR1 corresponds to LNHDA and CDR2 to SQIVND. Only healthy Caucasian donors were included. The twin cohort consisted of three pairs of female monozygotic twins, all aged about 18 to 29 years. The RNA used for TCR libraries was isolated from peripheral blood mononuclear cells. These data are also associated with another study on yellow fever vaccine responses in identical twins. The second study's paper adds: According to the authors, the vaccine-induced T cell response in identical twins seemed to be partly convergent and partly specific to each individual. Focusing on identical twins, the study followed the T cell clones that responded to the vaccine, and did so with precision.

The specimen was PBMCs. The clonotype comes from a woman aged 18-30 years in good health. Here the chain combines TRBV19 and TRBJ1-3; TRBD1 could be the D gene, as 6 bases match. The nucleotides are TGTGCCAGTAGCGGCGGACAGATGCGCGGAAACACCATATATTTT. It specifies CASSGGQMRGNTIYF.